This TCR beta chain derives from a study of technical replicates of blood from a handful of donors. The CDR3 contains 17 residues. CDR1 is LGHNA and CDR2 is YSLEER in the germline V gene. With V trimmed by 0 bases and J by 5 bases, 7 bases remained unmatched. The repertoire was sequenced with immunoSEQ multiplex PCR; TCRdb's copy has only in-frame clones and lacks some. Of under 65,000 clones listed, about 86% are singletons. Material for sequencing was PBMCs. The sequence was collected from a human donor in good health. Some clones in this sample may be carry-over from other donors' samples. V is TRBV4-3 and J is TRBJ2-2; 9 bases agree with TRBD2. CDR3 coding DNA: TGCGCCAGCAGCCAAGATCATGGCGGGAGGGGAACCGGGGAGCTGTTTTTT. This translates into CASSQDHGGRGTGELFF.